This T cell receptor (beta chain) was recorded in a study of blood T cell repertoires in COVID-19. Overall study: The United States, Italy and Spain provided the acute and convalescent COVID-19 samples. The cDNA or gDNA used as material had been derived from T cells, B-cell-depleted T cells, or PBMCs.

Authors' processing steps: Researchers report that nucleated cell counts were estimated from reference gene primer amplification. Sequencing was performed with immunoSEQ multiplex PCR; in TCRdb, only in-frame clones are kept and a portion is missing. D and trimming come from the DNA, and the V and J calls and clone size come from that table. Of around 94,000 clones in the sample, about 90% were seen once. V was pared by 6 bases and J by 2 bases, with 8 bases of the junction left unmatched. The length of the CDR3 is 15 residues. Germline V gene sequence: CDR1 MNHEY, CDR2 SVGAGI. Material: peripheral blood. The receptor's source is a man aged 18 to 29 with acute or convalescent COVID-19. V usage is TRBV6-5 and J usage is TRBJ2-7; 9 bases are a match to TRBD1. The CDR3 here is CASSQPTGGTYEQYF. The CDR3 DNA reads TGTGCCAGCAGCCAGCCGACAGGGGGGACCTACGAGCAGTACTTC.